This TCR beta chain was captured in a study of regulatory T cells in long-lasting Graves disease (dated by TCRdb to about 2021). Study-level background: Persistent Graves' disease was defined as antithyroid drug treatment for over 5 years with persistently positive TSH receptor autoantibodies. This study used TCR sequencing and RNA sequencing of peripheral blood to compare persistent Graves' disease patients against newly diagnosed Graves' disease patients. The study took place in China and was registered as a clinical trial. A total of around 35 samples were covered by TCR sequencing, comprising some 13 persistent and 20 or so newly diagnosed Graves' disease patients. In the clinical cohort, patients with persistent Graves' disease had used antithyroid drugs for an average of roughly 10 years. Points the paper makes about the study in general: Only peripheral blood was studied, because thyroid tissue, the primary lesion, was inaccessible. TRBV28, TRBJ1-2 and TRBJ2-5 were preferentially used in persistent disease, while TRBV20-1 and TRBJ2-1 were favored in newly diagnosed disease. Persistent Graves' disease patients showed lower TCR Shannon entropy and fewer highly expanded clones than newly diagnosed patients, suggesting clonal expansion. The small sample size was acknowledged by the authors as a limitation that may reduce accuracy. Sequencing and analysis were restricted to the TCR beta chain. More public clonotypes were shared among persistent patients (over 2,500) than among newly diagnosed patients (roughly 1,000).

This clonotype has more than one count but fewer than ten. Its antigen specificity is not known. Base qualities are not recorded, but no much larger clone differs from it by a single base. Reading the germline V gene gives CDR1 MGHDK and CDR2 SYGVNS. Relative to germline, V is 6 bases shorter and J is 5 bases shorter, with 13 bases between their ends. The CDR3 contains 14 residues, cysteine and phenylalanine counted. Only CDR3 DNA remains: 42 bases, in frame from the first base. Preparation of the library involved multiplex PCR. Data came from an Illumina HiSeq 4000. CDR3 regions were amplified by Arm-PCR with iRepertoire HTBI primers to construct TCR beta libraries. Gel purification was performed on PCR products prior to sequencing. The authors' pipeline ran thus. Gene usage analysis of CDR3 amino acid clonotypes used the approximately 62 TRBV and 12 to 15 TRBJ segments found across samples. Filtered high-quality paired reads were merged into contigs using COPE and FqMerger. BLAST was used to align contigs to the IMGT TRBV, TRBD and TRBJ reference genes, and CDR3 was defined following IMGT. Any clonotype with a frequency above 0.1% was counted as a highly expanded clone. Shannon entropy served as the measure of repertoire diversity, while the Gini coefficient captured V-J evenness. Clonotypes shared by more than one individual were considered public. The public reads were quality trimmed at Q25 with fastp and then assembled into clones with MiXCR by TCRdb, keeping productive beta chains. CDR3 protein duplicates are merged, each entry listing the most common genes and DNA. The V and J calls were determined by TCRdb, not by the authors. The sample table contains approximately 360,000 distinct CDR3 sequences; only one count was recorded for roughly 20% of them. The ten largest clones represent about 27% of the sample.

Per the publication, the time point label means: persistent/refractory GD, antithyroid drugs over 5 years with positive TRAb. For both TCR sequencing and RNA sequencing, RNA was extracted from PBMCs in TRIzol. The diagnosis of Graves' disease followed American Thyroid Association guidelines. Patients for the study were recruited at an endocrinology department in Xi'an, China. From each patient, about 8.9 milliliters of peripheral blood was collected into an EDTA anticoagulant tube. Ficoll Paque Plus density gradient separation was used to isolate PBMCs, and no additional T cell sorting was done. An Agilent 2100 Bioanalyzer and agarose gel were used to check RNA quality, while a NanoDrop 2000 measured RNA concentration.

Recombination connected TRBV25-1 to TRBJ2-2; the D region possibly corresponds to TRBD1 (5 bases align). The TCR sequence derives from a middle-aged woman with Graves disease. Donor details come from another sample of the same person, matched by shared clones. The input for sequencing was peripheral blood mononuclear cells (PBMCs), taken when the disease was refractory, from a patient treated with antithyroid drugs. The CDR3 in this case is CASRGQVKTGELFF. Read as DNA, the sequence is TGTGCCAGCAGGGGGCAGGTGAAGACCGGGGAGCTGTTTTTT.